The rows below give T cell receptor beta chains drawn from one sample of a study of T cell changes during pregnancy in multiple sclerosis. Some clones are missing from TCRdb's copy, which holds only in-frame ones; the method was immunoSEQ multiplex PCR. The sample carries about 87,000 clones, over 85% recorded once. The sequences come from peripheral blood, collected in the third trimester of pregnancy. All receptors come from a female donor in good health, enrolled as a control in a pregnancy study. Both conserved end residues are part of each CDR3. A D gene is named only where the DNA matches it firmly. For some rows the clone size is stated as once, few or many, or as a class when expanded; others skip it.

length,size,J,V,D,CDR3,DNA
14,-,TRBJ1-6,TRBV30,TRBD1,CAWTTGTVNSPLHF,TGTGCCTGGACTACCGGGACAGTTAATTCACCCCTCCACTTT
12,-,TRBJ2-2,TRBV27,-,CASSLSSGELFF,TGTGCCAGCAGTTTATCGAGCGGGGAGCTGTTTTTT
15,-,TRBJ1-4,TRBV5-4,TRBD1,CASSSAGGTNEKLFF,TGTGCCAGCAGCTCCGCAGGGGGGACTAATGAAAAACTGTTTTTT
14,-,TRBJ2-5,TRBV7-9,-,CASSLGSGQETQYF,TGTGCCAGCAGCTTAGGGTCAGGGCAAGAGACCCAGTACTTC
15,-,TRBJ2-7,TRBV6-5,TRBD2,CASSPRLAVGYEQYF,TGTGCCAGCAGTCCCAGACTAGCTGTAGGGTACGAGCAGTACTTC
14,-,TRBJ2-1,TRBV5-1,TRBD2,CASSFWEGRSEQFF,TGCGCCAGCAGCTTCTGGGAGGGCCGGAGTGAGCAGTTCTTC
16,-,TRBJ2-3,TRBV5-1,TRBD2,CASSLEVAGPTDTQYF,TGCGCCAGCAGCTTGGAAGTAGCGGGGCCCACAGATACGCAGTATTTT
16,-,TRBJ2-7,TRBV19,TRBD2,CASSIAGLAGTYEQYF,TGTGCCAGTAGTATAGCGGGACTAGCGGGGACCTACGAGCAGTACTTC
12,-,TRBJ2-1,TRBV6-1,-,CASSEGTWEQFF,TGTGCCAGCAGTGAAGGAACTTGGGAGCAGTTCTTC
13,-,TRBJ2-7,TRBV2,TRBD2,CASSSGGSGEQYF,TGTGCCAGCAGCTCCGGGGGGAGTGGCGAGCAGTACTTC
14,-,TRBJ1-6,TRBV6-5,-,CASSSRLSNSPLHF,TGTGCCAGCAGTTCAAGACTGAGCAATTCACCCCTCCACTTT
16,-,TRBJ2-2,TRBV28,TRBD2,CASSLGGSPNTGELFF,TGTGCCAGCAGTTTGGGCGGGAGCCCTAACACCGGGGAGCTGTTTTTT
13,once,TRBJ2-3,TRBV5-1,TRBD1,CASSQQGTDTQYF,TGCGCCAGCAGCCAACAGGGGACAGATACGCAGTATTTT
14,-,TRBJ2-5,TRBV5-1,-,CASSLTGERETQYF,TGCGCCAGCAGCCTGACGGGGGAGCGGGAGACCCAGTACTTC
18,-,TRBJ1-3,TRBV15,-,CATSDPWGQGPSGNTIYF,TGTGCCACCAGCGACCCTTGGGGGCAGGGACCATCTGGAAACACCATATATTTT
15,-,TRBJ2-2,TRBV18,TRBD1,CASSPRDSNTGELFF,TGTGCCAGCTCACCACGGGACAGCAACACCGGGGAGCTGTTTTTT
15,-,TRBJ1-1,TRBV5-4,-,CASSGTGRSNTEAFF,TGTGCCAGCAGCGGTACAGGGCGGAGCAACACTGAAGCTTTCTTT
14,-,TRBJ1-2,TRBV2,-,CASSAAGVNYGYTF,TGTGCCAGCAGTGCGGCAGGGGTGAACTATGGCTACACCTTC
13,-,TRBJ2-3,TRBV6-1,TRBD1,CAAGDRGQDTQYF,TGTGCCGCCGGGGACAGGGGGCAGGATACGCAGTATTTT
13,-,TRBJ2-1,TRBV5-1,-,CASSLVARDEQFF,TGCGCCAGCAGCTTGGTAGCGAGGGATGAGCAGTTCTTC
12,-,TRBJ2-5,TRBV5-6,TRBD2,CASSPGGETQYF,TGTGCCAGCAGCCCGGGGGGGGAGACCCAGTACTTC
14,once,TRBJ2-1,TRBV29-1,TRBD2,CSVEGLAAYNEQFF,TGCAGCGTTGAAGGGCTAGCGGCCTACAATGAGCAGTTCTTC
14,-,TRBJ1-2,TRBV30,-,CAWTGDGLFYGYTF,TGTGCCTGGACGGGGGACGGATTGTTCTATGGCTACACCTTC
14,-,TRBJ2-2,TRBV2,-,CASTGGREAGELFF,TGTGCCAGCACTGGGGGTAGGGAGGCCGGGGAGCTGTTTTTT
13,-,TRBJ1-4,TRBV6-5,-,CASSPPRGEKLFF,TGTGCCAGCAGCCCTCCGCGGGGGGAAAAACTGTTTTTT
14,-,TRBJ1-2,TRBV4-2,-,CASSPKAGSDGYTF,TGTGCCAGCAGCCCGAAAGCGGGTTCAGACGGCTACACCTTC
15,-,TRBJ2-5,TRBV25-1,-,CASSDRAGRGETQYF,TGTGCCAGCAGTGATCGGGCGGGGCGAGGGGAGACCCAGTACTTC
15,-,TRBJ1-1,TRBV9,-,CASSADRPRNTEAFF,TGTGCCAGCAGCGCGGACAGACCCCGGAACACTGAAGCTTTCTTT
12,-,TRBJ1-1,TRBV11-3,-,CASSPGNTEAFF,TGTGCCAGCAGCCCGGGGAACACTGAAGCTTTCTTT
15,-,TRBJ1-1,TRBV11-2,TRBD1,CASSGTGFGDTEAFF,TGTGCCAGCAGCGGGACAGGGTTTGGCGACACTGAAGCTTTCTTT
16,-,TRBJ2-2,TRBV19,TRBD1,CASSTPRDREPGELFF,TGTGCCAGTAGTACCCCGAGGGACAGGGAACCCGGGGAGCTGTTTTTT
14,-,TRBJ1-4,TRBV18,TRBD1,CASSPRTGPEKLFF,TGTGCCAGCTCACCAAGGACAGGGCCCGAAAAACTGTTTTTT
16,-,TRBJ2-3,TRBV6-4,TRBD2,CASSDSASGSTDTQYF,TGTGCCAGCAGTGACTCGGCTAGCGGGAGCACAGATACGCAGTATTTT
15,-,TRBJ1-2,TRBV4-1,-,CASSQPARGRSGYTF,TGCGCCAGCAGCCAACCGGCTCGGGGTCGGAGTGGCTACACCTTC
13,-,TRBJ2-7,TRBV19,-,CASSSGVTYEQYF,TGTGCCAGTAGTAGCGGGGTAACCTACGAGCAGTACTTC
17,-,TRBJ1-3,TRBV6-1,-,CASSETSPGGSGNTIYF,TGTGCCAGCAGTGAAACTTCCCCGGGGGGCTCTGGAAACACCATATATTTT
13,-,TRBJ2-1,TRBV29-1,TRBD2,CSVAGAVYNEQFF,TGCAGCGTAGCGGGAGCGGTATACAATGAGCAGTTCTTC
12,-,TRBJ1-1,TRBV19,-,CASRSGNTEAFF,TGTGCCAGTCGTAGCGGAAACACTGAAGCTTTCTTT
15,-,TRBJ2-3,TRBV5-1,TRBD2,CASSPASGFTDTQYF,TGCGCCAGCAGCCCGGCTAGCGGATTCACAGATACGCAGTATTTT
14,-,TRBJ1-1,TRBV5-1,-,CASSQGTSHGEAFF,TGCGCCAGCAGTCAGGGGACATCCCATGGGGAAGCTTTCTTT
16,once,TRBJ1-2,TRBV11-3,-,CASSFPPGHGFDGYTF,TGTGCCAGCAGCTTTCCCCCGGGACATGGCTTTGATGGCTACACCTTC
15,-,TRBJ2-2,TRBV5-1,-,CASSFSLAGTGELFF,TGCGCCAGCAGCTTTTCCCTGGCTGGCACCGGGGAGCTGTTTTTT
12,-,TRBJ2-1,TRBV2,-,CASSTGGREQFF,TGTGCCAGCAGCACCGGAGGGCGAGAGCAGTTCTTC
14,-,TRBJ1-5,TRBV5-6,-,CASSFGEIGQPQHF,TGTGCCAGCAGCTTCGGGGAGATCGGTCAGCCCCAGCATTTT
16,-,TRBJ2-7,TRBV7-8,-,CASSLAWRTGSYEQYF,TGTGCCAGCAGCTTAGCCTGGCGGACGGGATCCTACGAGCAGTACTTC
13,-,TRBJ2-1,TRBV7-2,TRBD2,CASSLELAAEQFF,TGTGCCAGCAGCCTTGAACTAGCGGCTGAGCAGTTCTTC
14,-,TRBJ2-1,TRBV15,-,CATSTRGLYNEQFF,TGTGCCACCAGCACTCGCGGACTATACAATGAGCAGTTCTTC
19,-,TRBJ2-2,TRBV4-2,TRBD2,CASSPRMGGRVLSAGELFF,TGTGCCAGCAGCCCCCGGATGGGCGGGAGGGTTTTAAGCGCCGGGGAGCTGTTTTTT
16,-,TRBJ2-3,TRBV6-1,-,CASSEFAAVNTDTQYF,TGTGCCAGCAGTGAATTCGCGGCGGTTAACACAGATACGCAGTATTTT
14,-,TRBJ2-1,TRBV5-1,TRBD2,CASTAAGGYNEQFF,TGCGCCAGCACTGCGGCGGGGGGGTACAATGAGCAGTTCTTC